One and the same sample provided the 19 T cell receptor beta chains below, sequenced in a study of CD8+CD57+ T cells in acquired aplastic anemia. The template for TCR beta VDJ and CDR3 sequence profiling was genomic DNA. One entry per CDR3 protein results from TCRdb running MiXCR on the reads. This sample has fewer than 250,000 distinct CDR3 sequences, with 50% to 55% found just once. The sequencing sample was made of sorted CD4+, CD8+, or CD8+CD57+ T cells (not recorded which) from PBMCs. All receptors come from a human donor in good health, serving as a control.

This rearrangement joins TRBV7-2 to TRBJ2-7; 9 bases are a match to TRBD2. The CDR3 sequence is 16 residues long. CDR1 is SGHTA and CDR2 is FQGNSA in the germline V gene. Trimming cost V 5 bases and J 3 bases; bases outside gene matches: 11. The CDR3 region has the DNA TGTGCCAGCAGCCCCCCGTCGGGACTAGCAGGCTACGAGCAGTACTTC. Its translation: CASSPPSGLAGYEQYF. The complete variable domain, with remaining parts taken from reference TRBV7-2 and TRBJ2-7, reads GAGVSQSPSNKVTEKGKDVELRCDPISGHTALYWYRQSLGQGLEFLIYFQGNSAPDKSGLPSDRFSAERTGGSVSTLTIQRTQQEDSAVYLCASSPPSGLAGYEQYFGPGTRLTVT.

The chain recombines TRBV10-3 with TRBJ2-1; D not resolved. The CDR3 loop spans 13 amino acids. CDR1 ENHRY and CDR2 SYGVKD come from the germline V gene. V lost 7 bases and J lost 8, with 15 bases in between. The CDR3 DNA follows: TGTGCCATCAAGGATGTCGGGTCCGATGAGCAGTTCTTC. It encodes CAIKDVGSDEQFF.

The gene calls are TRBV4-1 and TRBJ2-7, with TRBD2 matching 8 bases. There are 15 residues in the CDR3. In germline, CDR1 is MGHRA, CDR2 YSYEKL. Trimming cost V 5 bases and J 6 bases; bases outside gene matches: 12. The CDR3 bases are TGCGCCAGCAGCGGTGCGGGAGGTGTCCTGGGCGAGCAGTACTTC. Protein product: CASSGAGGVLGEQYF.

This clonotype was counted many times. J is TRBJ2-7 and V is TRBV6-2 or TRBV6-3; D remains unclear. Germline lookup yields CDR1 MNHEY and CDR2 SVGEGT. There are 11 residues in the CDR3. V shed 0 bases and J shed 6 bases, with 3 bases lying between them. The CDR3 nucleotides read TGTGCCAGCAGTTACTCTAGCGAGCAGTACTTC. It encodes CASSYSSEQYF.

This clonotype appeared many times. The chain links TRBV11-2 to TRBJ1-6; D is perhaps TRBD1 (5 bases). This CDR3 is 15 amino acids long. V shed 5 bases and J shed 14 bases, with 22 bases lying between them. Germline V lookup: CDR1 SGHAT, CDR2 FQNNGV. This CDR3 is CASSPQQSGALSLHF. The CDR3 DNA reads as TGTGCCAGCAGCCCGCAACAATCCGGGGCCCTATCCCTCCACTTT.

This clonotype was recorded many times. The chain couples TRBV6-2 or TRBV6-3 to TRBJ2-7; tentative D call: TRBD1 (5 bases). The germline V gene encodes CDR1 MNHEY and CDR2 SVGEGT. Trimming stripped 6 bases from V and 0 bases from J, with 12 bases between. This CDR3 contains 14 residues. CDR3 protein: CASSRTLLSYEQYF. The CDR3 DNA is TGTGCCAGCAGCCGGACATTACTCTCCTACGAGCAGTACTTC.

In this sample, this clonotype turned up a few times. The chain uses TRBV9 and TRBJ2-7; possibly TRBD1 for D (5 bases). The CDR3 is made up of 12 amino acids. The germline V gene has CDR1 SGDLS and CDR2 YYNGEE. V was trimmed by 0 bases and J by 6 bases, leaving 7 bases between them. In DNA form, the CDR3 reads TGTGCCAGCAGCGTAGGGCAGGGCGAGCAGTACTTC. Translation gives CASSVGQGEQYF.

Notes on this clonotype: The junction differs from germline at one of its ends, possibly a read error. This sequence joins TRBV15 and TRBJ1-2; D uncertain. The CDR3 has 13 amino acids. The V gene's germline CDR1 is LNHNV and CDR2 YYDKDF (reference sequence). CDR3 sequence: CATREGVTYGCTF. In nucleotides, the CDR3 is TGTGCCACCCGGGAGGGCGTAACCTATGGCTGCACCTTC.

The sample holds a few counts of this clonotype. The chain has TRBV7-2 and TRBJ2-3; D uncertain. The V gene lost 1 base and the J gene lost 1 base, with 3 bases spanning the gap. Germline CDR1 and CDR2: SGHTA and FQGNSA. The CDR3 consists of 13 residues. CDR3 region: CASSLVGTDTQYF. The CDR3 nucleotides read TGTGCCAGCAGCTTAGTGGGCACAGATACGCAGTATTTT.

A note on this clonotype: An end of the junction does not agree with germline; a read error may underlie this. The chain joins TRBV7-9 to TRBJ2-3, with 11 bases fitting TRBD2. Germline lookup yields CDR1 SEHNR and CDR2 FQNEAQ (reference sequence). CDR3 length: 13 residues. In DNA, the CDR3 is TGTGCCAGCAGCCTAGCGGGGGGTTATACGCAGTATTTT. As protein: CASSLAGGYTQYF. The full variable domain, in which reference TRBV7-9 and TRBJ2-3 provide the parts outside the CDR3, is DTGVSQNPRHKITKRGQNVTFRCDPISEHNRLYWYRQTLGQGPEFLTYFQNEAQLEKSRLLSDRFSAERPKGSFSTLEIQRTEQGDSAMYLCASSLAGGYTQYFGPGTRLTVL.

In the case of this clonotype: The conserved final phenylalanine or tryptophan is absent from the CDR3, which likely points to a read error. The DNA is left out, because the CDR3 cannot be placed on it with certainty; the CDR3 is given as TCRdb lists it. The V gene is TRBV15, the J gene TRBJ2-2; the D segment call TRBD2 is taken from the table without a DNA check. Germline CDR1 LNHNV, CDR2 YYDKDF (reference sequence). The CDR3 is 15 amino acids long, termini counted. The CDR3 sequence: CATSRGLAEHRGAVV.

This clonotype has a handful of counts. It is likely a read error, because the conserved phenylalanine at the end of the CDR3 is missing. It is unclear where the CDR3 begins or ends on the DNA, so no DNA is shown, and the CDR3 is as TCRdb lists it. The chain has TRBV7-2 and TRBJ2-5; the listed D gene, TRBD1, was not tested against the DNA. The CDR3 has 16 residues if both end residues are counted. The germline V gene has CDR1 SGHTA and CDR2 FQGNSA. CDR3 in amino acids: CASSLDRGTYGYTFGS.

This chain uses TRBV25-1 with TRBJ2-6; D is unclear. The CDR3 contains 16 residues. CDR1 is MGHDK, CDR2 SYGVNS, per germline. V lost 0 bases, J lost 0 bases, and 6 bases lay in between. The CDR3 DNA reads as TGTGCCAGCAGTGAATATACGAGCTCTGGGGCCAACGTCCTGACTTTC. Translated, it gives CASSEYTSSGANVLTF. Complete variable domain (other parts from reference TRBV25-1 and TRBJ2-6): EADIYQTPRYLVIGTGKKITLECSQTMGHDKMYWYQQDPGMELHLIHYSYGVNSTEKGDLSSESTVSRIRTEHFPLTLESARPSHTSQYLCASSEYTSSGANVLTFGAGSRLTVL.

The rearrangement joins TRBV5-6 to TRBJ1-3; possibly TRBD1 for D (5 bases). The CDR3 has 11 amino acids. V shed 6 bases and J shed 11 bases, with 12 bases lying between them. The V gene's germline CDR1 is SGHDT and CDR2 YYEEEE. In nucleotides, the CDR3 is TGTGCCAGCACCTCAGGCAGGGCCATATATTTT. Translating it yields CASTSGRAIYF.

J is TRBJ1-2 and V is TRBV5-1; 7 bases are a match to TRBD1. The CDR3 extends over 16 amino acids. V lost 4 bases and J lost 0; bases outside the gene matches: 9. From germline, CDR1 is SGHRS and CDR2 YFSETQ. The CDR3 nucleotides read TGCGCCAGCAGCGGATCGACAGGGTCCCCTAACTATGGCTACACCTTC. Translation: CASSGSTGSPNYGYTF. The entire variable domain, with the rest obtained from reference TRBV5-1 and TRBJ1-2, is as follows: KAGVTQTPRYLIKTRGQQVTLSCSPISGHRSVSWYQQTPGQGLQFLFEYFSETQRNKGNFPGRFSGRQFSNSRSEMNVSTLELGDSALYLCASSGSTGSPNYGYTFGSGTRLTVV.

This clonotype occurred many times. J is TRBJ1-2 and V is TRBV24-1, with TRBD1 identical over 9 bases. Germline V gene lookup returns CDR1 KGHDR and CDR2 SFDVKD. J was trimmed by 7 bases and V by 4 bases; bases with no gene match: 18. The CDR3 runs 18 residues. This CDR3 reads CATSEGPAGQGHLFGYTF. In DNA form, the CDR3 reads TGTGCCACCAGTGAGGGCCCCGCGGGACAGGGCCACCTATTTGGCTACACCTTC.

In its sample, this clonotype was seen a few times. The rearrangement uses TRBV20-1 and TRBJ2-5; tentatively, D is TRBD1 (6 bases). CDR1 and CDR2 from the germline V gene are DFQATT and SNEGSKA (reference sequence). The CDR3 contains 13 residues. Between the trimmed V and J ends, which lost 6 bases and 3 bases, there was a span of 14 bases. CDR3 in amino acids: CSAEPGEKETQYF. The CDR3 DNA reads TGCAGTGCAGAGCCAGGGGAGAAAGAGACCCAGTACTTC.

This chain joins TRBV2 and TRBJ2-3, with D tentatively TRBD1 (5 bases). CDR1 SNHLY and CDR2 FYNNEI come from the germline V gene. This CDR3 is 14 amino acids long. Trimming cost V 6 bases and J 4 bases, with 14 bases left between them. CDR3 sequence reads: CASRGRTVADTQYF. CDR3 DNA sequence: TGTGCCAGCAGGGGGCGAACGGTTGCAGATACGCAGTATTTT.

The V call is TRBV20-1, the J call TRBJ1-2, with 10 nucleotides matching TRBD1. V shed 5 bases and J 7 bases; nucleotides not matched to a gene: 13. Looked up from germline, CDR1 is DFQATT and CDR2 is SNEGSKA (reference sequence). The CDR3 length is 15 residues. The CDR3 here is CSAESAGTGEGGYTF. For the CDR3, the DNA is TGCAGTGCTGAGAGTGCCGGGACAGGGGAGGGTGGCTACACCTTC.